The 20 T cell receptor beta chains below all came from one sample that was sequenced in a study of blood T cell repertoires in COVID-19. Sequenced by immunoSEQ multiplex PCR; TCRdb stores in-frame clones only, minus some. The profile shows approximately 83,000 clones, around four fifths of them singletons. Sequenced sample: peripheral blood. These receptor sequences come from a man aged 45 to 65 with acute or convalescent COVID-19.

The CDR3 sequence is CASSMQEVSEKLFF. The CDR3, as DNA: TGTGCCAGTAGTATGCAGGAGGTCTCTGAAAAACTGTTTTTT. The J gene is TRBJ1-4, the V gene TRBV19; D uncertain. This CDR3 is built from 14 residues. Trimming took 3 bases from V and 7 from J, leaving 12 bases between them. From germline, CDR1 is LNHDA and CDR2 SQIVND (reference sequence).

The chain uses TRBV12-3 or TRBV12-4 and TRBJ1-2; D remains unclear. This CDR3 is 13 amino acids long. V was pared by 5 bases and J by 5 bases, with 12 bases between. The CDR3 region has the DNA TGTGCCAGCAGTGACACCGGGAGTTATGGCTACACCTTC. Its translation: CASSDTGSYGYTF.

The chain links TRBV29-1 to TRBJ1-4; 9 bases are a match to TRBD1. This CDR3 has 13 residues. In germline, CDR1 is SQVTM, CDR2 ANQGSEA. The J segment lost 8 bases and the V segment lost 3 bases, leaving 4 bases of the junction unmatched. The CDR3 DNA follows: TGCAGCGTTGATACTACAGGGGGCGAAAAACTGTTTTTT. Translation gives CSVDTTGGEKLFF.

The V gene is TRBV5-1, the J gene TRBJ2-2; 7 positions match TRBD2. The V gene end was trimmed by 2 bases and the J gene end by 3 bases; junction bases not matched to a gene: 7. This CDR3 is built from 16 residues. Germline assignment: CDR1 SGHRS and CDR2 YFSETQ. In DNA form, the CDR3 reads TGCGCCAGCAGCTTTAGACTAGCTAAGGACACCGGGGAGCTGTTTTTT. This encodes CASSFRLAKDTGELFF.

The rearrangement uses TRBV3-1 (or the pseudogene TRBV3-2) and TRBJ2-4; a possible D gene is TRBD2 (6 bases). From germline, CDR1 is LGHDT and CDR2 YNNKEL (reference sequence). V gave up 0 bases and J gave up 8 bases, with 17 bases separating them. There are 16 residues in the CDR3. This CDR3 is CASSQDLGVWRDIQYF. The CDR3 region has the DNA TGTGCCAGCAGCCAAGACCTAGGGGTTTGGAGGGACATTCAGTACTTC.

The gene calls are TRBV7-2 and TRBJ2-3; 7 nucleotides agree with TRBD2. With 1 base clipped from V and 1 base from J, the junction kept 2 bases outside the gene matches. The CDR3 is 15 residues long. Germline V gene sequence: CDR1 SGHTA, CDR2 FQGNSA. CDR3 residues: CASSLVGGGTDTQYF. The CDR3 DNA sequence: TGTGCCAGCAGCTTAGTGGGGGGGGGCACAGATACGCAGTATTTT.

Turning to this clone: Other DNA sequences in the sample encode the same CDR3. CDR3 residues: CASSVGQLNTEAFF. The DNA of the CDR3 is TGCGCCAGCAGTGTAGGACAGCTGAACACTGAAGCTTTCTTT. The chain carries TRBV10-1 and TRBJ1-1; D is possibly TRBD1 (6 bases). Trimming removed 4 bases at V and 0 bases at J, with 9 bases between. Germline assignment: CDR1 WNHNN and CDR2 SYGVQD (reference sequence). The CDR3 has 14 residues.

This clone was seen a few times. The chain carries TRBV19 and TRBJ2-5; 10 positions agree with TRBD1. CDR1 is LNHDA, CDR2 SQIVND, per germline (reference sequence). Trimming removed 1 base from V and 5 bases from J; junction bases left unmatched: 22. The CDR3 totals 21 residues. CDR3 bases: TGTGCCAGTAGTATAGGGGATAGGAGGGACAGGGGCCCCGAAGATCCGGAGACCCAGTACTTC. This sequence encodes CASSIGDRRDRGPEDPETQYF. The full variable domain, in which reference TRBV19 and TRBJ2-5 provide the parts outside the CDR3, is DGGITQSPKYLFRKEGQNVTLSCEQNLNHDAMYWYRQDPGQGLRLIYYSQIVNDFQKGDIAEGYSVSREKKESFPLTVTSAQKNPTAFYLCASSIGDRRDRGPEDPETQYFGPGTRLLVL.

Comments on this clone: At one of its ends the junction is not consistent with the germline gene, which may arise from a read error. This chain joins TRBV10-1 and TRBJ1-2; 10 nucleotides match TRBD1. Germline V gene data show CDR1 as WNHNN and CDR2 as SYGVQD (reference sequence). There are 13 residues in the CDR3. The chain's CDR3 is CASSAGTGVGYTF. The DNA for the CDR3 is TGCGCCAGTAGTGCCGGGACAGGGGTCGGCTACACCTTC.

The CDR3 is CAISDPRGDYGYTF. For the CDR3, the DNA is TGTGCCATCAGTGACCCCAGGGGGGACTATGGCTACACCTTC. This chain links TRBV10-3 with TRBJ1-2; 7 bases line up with TRBD1. The CDR3 extends over 14 amino acids. Trimming removed 3 bases from V and 3 bases from J; junction bases left unmatched: 4. Germline lookup yields CDR1 ENHRY and CDR2 SYGVKD.

This clone occurred a few times. The rearrangement links TRBV9 to TRBJ2-7, with 11 bases matching TRBD2. Germline V gene data show CDR1 as SGDLS and CDR2 as YYNGEE. J lost 4 bases, V lost 3 bases, and 3 bases had no gene match. CDR3 length: 14 residues. The CDR3 region is CASSAGTSGYEQYF. The CDR3 coding sequence is TGTGCCAGCAGCGCTGGGACTAGCGGTTACGAGCAGTACTTC.

The chain recombines TRBV5-6 with TRBJ1-5, with D uncertain. The CDR3 has 15 residues. Germline V CDR1 and CDR2: SGHDT, YYEEEE. Trimming removed 2 bases from V and 0 bases from J, with 9 bases in between. CDR3 region: CASSLGGYSNQPQHF. CDR3 bases: TGTGCCAGCAGCTTAGGCGGATATAGCAATCAGCCCCAGCATTTT.

The rearrangement joins TRBV3-1 (or the pseudogene TRBV3-2) to TRBJ2-7, with 10 bases aligning to TRBD1. The CDR3 is 15 residues long. The germline V gene encodes CDR1 LGHDT and CDR2 YNNKEL (reference sequence). Germline trimming cut 4 bases from V and 5 bases from J; bases unmatched to any gene: 8. The CDR3 loop reads CASSLSGTGAHEQYF. DNA for the CDR3: TGTGCCAGCAGCCTTTCCGGGACAGGGGCCCACGAGCAGTACTTC.

This clone was seen only once. The chain is built from TRBV7-2 and TRBJ2-5; 9 bases align to TRBD1. Trimming removed 1 base from V and 5 bases from J; junction bases left unmatched: 11. The CDR3 contains 17 residues. The V gene's germline CDR1 is SGHTA and CDR2 FQGNSA. CDR3 protein: CASSLGWGTGIVETQYF. Here the CDR3 DNA reads TGTGCCAGCAGCTTAGGCTGGGGGACAGGGATTGTGGAGACCCAGTACTTC. Full variable domain (remainder filled in from reference TRBV7-2 and TRBJ2-5): GAGVSQSPSNKVTEKGKDVELRCDPISGHTALYWYRQSLGQGLEFLIYFQGNSAPDKSGLPSDRFSAERTGGSVSTLTIQRTQQEDSAVYLCASSLGWGTGIVETQYFGPGTRLLVL.

The rearrangement joins TRBV5-6 to TRBJ2-5, with TRBD2 matching over 11 bases. The V segment lost 2 bases and the J segment 5 bases; nucleotides outside the gene matches: 5. Germline CDR1 reads SGHDT; CDR2 reads YYEEEE. CDR3 length equals 15 residues. CDR3 in DNA: TGTGCCAGCAGCTTAGGGACTAGCGGCCAGGAGACCCAGTACTTC. Residues: CASSLGTSGQETQYF.

The V call is TRBV5-4, the J call TRBJ2-5; D remains ambiguous. The CDR3 has 13 residues. Germline CDR1 and CDR2: SGHNT and YYREEE (reference sequence). Trimming pared 4 bases from V and 4 bases from J, leaving 11 bases between. CDR3 region: CASSMTPGETQYF. The CDR3, as DNA: TGTGCCAGCAGCATGACTCCCGGAGAGACCCAGTACTTC.

This clone was detected only once. This rearrangement joins TRBV7-3 to TRBJ2-5; 11 nucleotides line up with TRBD2. Germline V gives CDR1 SGHTA, CDR2 FQGTGA. This CDR3 has 16 residues. With V trimmed by 0 bases and J by 3 bases, 3 bases remained unmatched. CDR3 in DNA: TGTGCCAGCAGCTTAACGGGACTAGCGGATGAAGAGACCCAGTACTTC. Amino acid sequence: CASSLTGLADEETQYF.

The V gene is TRBV28, the J gene TRBJ2-7; 10 bases line up with TRBD2. The CDR3 extends over 15 amino acids. Trimming removed 5 bases from V and 7 bases from J; junction bases left unmatched: 11. In germline, CDR1 is MDHEN, CDR2 SYDVKM. CDR3 region: CASSARRTSGREQYF. CDR3 in DNA: TGTGCCAGCAGTGCCCGACGGACTAGCGGACGGGAGCAGTACTTC.

V and J are TRBV27 and TRBJ2-1; 8 bases line up with TRBD2. V was pared by 6 bases and J by 8 bases, with 12 bases of the junction left unmatched. Germline V gene data show CDR1 as MNHEY and CDR2 as SMNVEV (reference sequence). This CDR3 has 15 amino acids. The DNA of the CDR3 is TGTGCCAGCAGGACTAGCGATATCTCTTGGGATGAGCAGTTCTTC. This codes for CASRTSDISWDEQFF.

The gene calls are TRBV5-4 and TRBJ2-1; 7 nucleotides line up with TRBD2. Looked up from germline, CDR1 is SGHNT and CDR2 is YYREEE (reference sequence). The J segment lost 0 bases and the V segment lost 0 bases, leaving 3 bases of the junction unmatched. The CDR3 length is 16 residues. In DNA, the CDR3 is TGTGCCAGCAGCTTGGAGGGCGGGAGCTCCTACAATGAGCAGTTCTTC. It translates to CASSLEGGSSYNEQFF.